A selection of T cell receptor beta chains follows, all from one sample in a study of blood T cell repertoires in COVID-19. Assay: immunoSEQ multiplex PCR; the TCRdb copy retains only in-frame clones and omits some. Seen here are about 140,000 clones, 84% observed once, and the top ten hold over 7%. Input material: peripheral blood. The receptors were sampled from a human donor in a cohort sampled during active COVID-19. The CDR3 runs from the conserved cysteine through the conserved F or W. The order of the fields is V gene, J gene, D gene, clone size, CDR3 protein, CDR3 DNA. D genes are given only for firm matches. The listing skips clone size in some rows; elsewhere it reads once, few, many or a size class.

TRBV2	TRBJ2-7	TRBD1	-	CASNYRGSSYEQYF	TGTGCCAGCAACTACAGGGGAAGTTCCTACGAGCAGTACTTC
TRBV28	TRBJ2-1	TRBD2	-	CASTGGTSGANEQFF	TGTGCCAGCACCGGAGGGACTAGCGGGGCTAATGAGCAGTTCTTC
TRBV18	TRBJ2-7	-	-	CASSPGAGSGYEQYF	TGTGCCAGCTCACCAGGGGCAGGTAGTGGATACGAGCAGTACTTC
TRBV7-9	TRBJ1-2	-	-	CASSLVADYGYTF	TGTGCCAGCAGCTTAGTAGCTGACTATGGCTACACCTTC
TRBV6-6	TRBJ2-1	TRBD2	-	CASSYKLAGPNEQFF	TGTGCCAGCAGTTACAAACTAGCGGGGCCCAATGAGCAGTTCTTC
TRBV5-6	TRBJ1-1	TRBD1	few	CASSPQRTGAGYTEAFF	TGTGCCAGCAGCCCGCAGCGGACAGGGGCGGGTTACACTGAAGCTTTCTTT
TRBV24-1	TRBJ2-3	TRBD2	-	CATSVMTSGGSDTQYF	TGTGCCACCAGTGTCATGACTAGCGGGGGGTCAGATACGCAGTATTTT
TRBV5-4	TRBJ2-2	TRBD1	-	CASSAGQVGGELFF	TGTGCCAGCAGTGCTGGACAGGTCGGCGGGGAGCTGTTTTTT
TRBV11-2	TRBJ2-7	TRBD2	-	CASSLPRTSGAYEQYF	TGTGCCAGCAGCTTACCCCGGACTAGCGGGGCCTACGAGCAGTACTTC
TRBV7-2	TRBJ1-1	-	-	CASSLGPGGVEAFF	TGTGCCAGCAGCTTGGGACCAGGCGGGGTTGAAGCTTTCTTT
TRBV9	TRBJ1-2	-	-	CASSVARRVRGYTF	TGTGCCAGCAGCGTAGCTAGGAGGGTCCGGGGCTACACCTTC
TRBV5-5	TRBJ1-4	-	-	CASSFGGAGEKLFF	TGTGCCAGCAGCTTCGGAGGGGCTGGTGAAAAACTGTTTTTT
TRBV28	TRBJ2-5	-	-	CASSKGVSETQYF	TGTGCCAGCAGTAAAGGGGTTTCAGAGACCCAGTACTTC
TRBV12-3/TRBV12-4	TRBJ1-2	-	-	CASADLAAGGYTF	TGTGCCAGCGCCGATCTGGCCGCGGGGGGCTACACCTTC
TRBV5-1	TRBJ2-5	TRBD1	-	CASSTQTGEGETQYF	TGCGCCAGCAGCACCCAGACAGGGGAAGGGGAGACCCAGTACTTC
TRBV5-5	TRBJ1-2	-	-	CASSSAFSSVNYGYTF	TGTGCCAGCAGCTCCGCCTTTTCCAGCGTTAACTATGGCTACACCTTC
TRBV5-4	TRBJ1-1	TRBD1	-	CASSPGQGPADLNTEAFF	TGTGCCAGCAGCCCCGGACAGGGTCCGGCTGACCTGAACACTGAAGCTTTCTTT
TRBV7-9	TRBJ1-2	TRBD1	-	CASSFQGGPAF	TGTGCCAGCAGCTTTCAGGGGGGACCGGCCTTC
TRBV11-1	TRBJ2-3	-	-	CASSLRGSPDTQYF	TGTGCCAGCAGCTTAAGAGGGAGTCCAGATACGCAGTATTTT
TRBV27	TRBJ2-5	TRBD1	-	CASRPGDREETQYF	TGTGCCAGCAGGCCTGGGGACAGGGAAGAGACCCAGTACTTC
TRBV2	TRBJ2-2	TRBD1	-	CASGGQGLNTGELFF	TGTGCCAGCGGGGGACAGGGGTTGAACACCGGGGAGCTGTTTTTT
TRBV10-3	TRBJ2-2	TRBD2	few	CAISAGGGPRSGELFF	TGTGCCATCAGTGCGGGAGGGGGACCCCGGTCCGGGGAGCTGTTTTTT
TRBV11-2	TRBJ2-3	TRBD2	-	CASSLLAGLTDTQYF	TGTGCCAGCAGCTTACTAGCGGGGTTGACAGATACGCAGTATTTT
TRBV3-1/TRBV3-2	TRBJ2-2	-	few	CASSQGSRYTGELFF	TGTGCCAGCAGCCAGGGTAGCCGCTACACCGGGGAGCTGTTTTTT
TRBV1	TRBJ2-7	-	-	CTSSPPRGYEQYF	TGCACCAGCAGCCCACCCCGGGGTTACGAGCAGTACTTC
TRBV5-1	TRBJ1-2	-	-	CASSLADRGVYGYTF	TGCGCCAGCAGCCTAGCGGACCGAGGGGTCTATGGCTACACCTTC
TRBV7-6	TRBJ2-2	-	-	CASSWYRVNTGELFF	TGTGCCAGCAGCTGGTACAGGGTTAACACCGGGGAGCTGTTTTTT
TRBV19	TRBJ1-2	-	-	CASSPQKQGPRYGYTF	TGTGCCAGTAGTCCACAGAAACAGGGCCCGAGATATGGCTACACCTTC
TRBV7-9	TRBJ2-3	-	-	CASSSGGDTDTQYF	TGTGCCAGCAGCTCCGGAGGGGACACAGATACGCAGTATTTT
TRBV7-8	TRBJ2-3	TRBD2	once	CASSFLAGGPTGSTDTQYF	TGTGCCAGCAGCTTTCTAGCGGGGGGCCCGACGGGGAGCACAGATACGCAGTATTTT
TRBV6-5	TRBJ2-3	-	-	CASRSADTQYF	TGTGCCAGCAGGTCTGCAGATACGCAGTATTTT
TRBV6-1	TRBJ1-1	TRBD1	-	CASSETGGLEAFF	TGTGCCAGCAGTGAGACAGGGGGACTTGAAGCTTTCTTT
TRBV29-1	TRBJ2-7	-	-	CSVEDLGGYEQYF	TGCAGCGTTGAAGATCTAGGAGGTTACGAGCAGTACTTC
TRBV5-4	TRBJ1-5	-	once	CASSLGGSSNSNQPQHF	TGTGCCAGCAGCTTGGGAGGATCTAGTAATAGCAATCAGCCCCAGCATTTT
TRBV6-5	TRBJ1-3	-	-	CASSFGQRSGNTIYF	TGTGCCAGCAGTTTCGGACAGAGGTCTGGAAACACCATATATTTT
TRBV6-2/TRBV6-3	TRBJ2-5	TRBD2	-	CASSFTGTSVGQETQYF	TGTGCCAGCAGTTTCACCGGGACTAGCGTTGGACAAGAGACCCAGTACTTC
TRBV7-6	TRBJ2-5	-	-	CASSLHGQGGETQYF	TGTGCCAGCAGCCTACACGGTCAGGGGGGAGAGACCCAGTACTTC
TRBV10-2	TRBJ1-2	TRBD1	-	CATQTGFGYGYTF	TGCGCCACGCAGACAGGGTTCGGCTATGGCTACACCTTC
TRBV5-6	TRBJ1-6	-	-	CASSLPGVYSPLHF	TGTGCCAGCAGCTTGCCAGGGGTTTATTCACCCCTCCACTTT
TRBV29-1	TRBJ1-1	-	-	CSVYRSTEAFF	TGCAGCGTTTACAGGAGCACTGAAGCTTTCTTT
TRBV7-2	TRBJ2-1	TRBD2	-	CASSTKGGSSYNEQFF	TGTGCCAGCAGCACCAAGGGCGGGAGCTCCTACAATGAGCAGTTCTTC
TRBV11-2	TRBJ2-3	-	-	CASSAGQIADTQYF	TGTGCCAGCAGCGCGGGCCAAATTGCGGATACGCAGTATTTT
TRBV25-1	TRBJ2-6	TRBD1	once	CASSQQGAGANVLTF	TGTGCCAGCAGCCAACAGGGGGCTGGGGCCAACGTCCTGACTTTC
TRBV7-9	TRBJ1-6	TRBD1	-	CASSLALAGGPLHF	TGTGCCAGCAGCTTAGCGTTGGCAGGGGGGCCCCTCCACTTT
TRBV7-9	TRBJ2-7	-	-	CASTPWGVHEQYF	TGTGCCAGCACCCCGTGGGGGGTCCACGAGCAGTACTTC
TRBV7-6	TRBJ2-1	TRBD2	-	CASRSQRGPHYNEQFF	TGTGCCAGCAGGTCACAGCGGGGGCCGCACTACAATGAGCAGTTCTTC
TRBV12-5	TRBJ2-7	TRBD1	-	CASGPDRGISYEQYF	TGTGCTAGTGGCCCGGACAGGGGTATCTCCTACGAGCAGTACTTC
TRBV19	TRBJ2-3	TRBD1	-	CASSIPGQGGSDTQYF	TGTGCCAGTAGTATTCCGGGACAGGGGGGCTCAGATACGCAGTATTTT
TRBV2	TRBJ1-1	-	-	CASSRRAARTNTEAFF	TGTGCCAGCAGCCGCAGGGCGGCGCGGACGAACACTGAAGCTTTCTTT
TRBV5-5	TRBJ2-5	TRBD2	-	CASSGTSGGTAQYF	TGTGCCAGCAGCGGGACTAGCGGGGGGACGGCCCAGTACTTC
TRBV28	TRBJ1-5	TRBD1	-	CASSPGTGKGNQPQHF	TGTGCCAGCAGTCCCGGGACAGGAAAGGGCAATCAGCCCCAGCATTTT
TRBV5-1	TRBJ1-2	TRBD1	-	CASRQGGSSPGYTF	TGCGCCAGTAGACAGGGTGGAAGTTCCCCGGGCTACACCTTC
TRBV27	TRBJ1-5	TRBD1	-	CASSIGGQGAQPQHF	TGTGCCAGCAGTATAGGGGGACAGGGTGCTCAGCCCCAGCATTTT
TRBV11-2	TRBJ1-1	-	-	CASSFRRQNTEAFF	TGTGCCAGCAGCTTCCGTCGACAGAACACTGAAGCTTTCTTT
TRBV5-5	TRBJ2-1	TRBD1	-	CASSSENTDRGFSYNEQFF	TGTGCCAGCAGCTCGGAAAACACCGACAGGGGCTTCTCCTACAATGAGCAGTTCTTC
TRBV6-6	TRBJ2-7	-	-	CASSQGGSYEQYF	TGTGCCAGCAGCCAGGGGGGTTCCTACGAGCAGTACTTC
TRBV5-1	TRBJ2-3	-	once	CASTSRLGSTDTQYF	TGCGCCAGCACTAGCCGTTTGGGTAGCACAGATACGCAGTATTTT
TRBV9	TRBJ2-7	-	-	CASSVVPDSYEQYF	TGTGCCAGCAGCGTAGTCCCAGACTCCTACGAGCAGTACTTC
TRBV5-1	TRBJ2-5	TRBD2	-	CASSPLSGGETQYF	TGCGCCAGCAGCCCCCTTAGCGGGGGAGAGACCCAGTACTTC